Below are 11 T cell receptor beta chains sequenced from a single sample in a study of blood T cell repertoires in COVID-19. The method was immunoSEQ multiplex PCR; TCRdb's version includes in-frame clones alone and lacks a portion of them. This sample has 70,000 to 90,000 clones; 60% to 85% occur once, and the top ten carry about 15%. The specimen sequenced was peripheral blood. The receptors were sampled from a human donor in a cohort sampled during active COVID-19.

This rearrangement joins TRBV9 to TRBJ2-7, with D tentatively TRBD1 (5 bases). Germline V CDR1 and CDR2: SGDLS, YYNGEE. The CDR3 extends over 14 amino acids. V lost 0 bases and J 2 bases, leaving 9 bases between the germline ends. In nucleotides, the CDR3 is TGTGCCAGCAGCGTAGCGGAGACAGCCTACGAGCAGTACTTC. This codes for CASSVAETAYEQYF.

The chain joins TRBV11-3 to TRBJ2-7, with 9 bases identical to TRBD1. After removal of 0 bases from V and 0 bases from J, the junction contained 3 bases not matched to a gene. This CDR3 region has 16 residues. CDR1 and CDR2 (germline): SGHNT, YENEEA. The DNA for the CDR3 is TGTGCCAGCAGCTTAGATGGGGGACAGGGCTCCTACGAGCAGTACTTC. The encoded protein is CASSLDGGQGSYEQYF.

This clone was found many times. V and J are TRBV2 and TRBJ1-2, with 7 nucleotides matching TRBD1. Per germline, CDR1 SNHLY and CDR2 FYNNEI. V gave up 5 bases and J gave up 8 bases; unmatched junction bases: 11. The CDR3 is made up of 14 amino acids. CDR3 loop: CASSSAGTVYGYTF. CDR3 sequence (DNA): TGTGCCAGCAGTTCCGCCGGGACAGTTTACGGCTACACCTTC.

The chain carries TRBV12-3 or TRBV12-4 and TRBJ2-4; TRBD2 agrees at 7 bases. V lost 7 bases, J lost 8 bases, and 5 bases stayed unmatched. This CDR3 contains 12 residues. CDR3 residues: CASTKSGDIQYF. The CDR3 DNA is TGTGCCAGCACTAAAAGCGGGGACATTCAGTACTTC.

This clone was counted once. The CDR3 sequence is CASVLGSVNEQFF. The DNA of the CDR3 is TGTGCCAGCGTCCTAGGTAGCGTCAATGAGCAGTTCTTC. V gene TRBV25-1 combines with J gene TRBJ2-1; tentatively, D is TRBD2 (5 bases). Germline V gives CDR1 MGHDK, CDR2 SYGVNS. The V and J ends lost 8 bases and 6 bases respectively, with 14 bases between them. The CDR3 consists of 13 residues.

This sequence joins TRBV28 and TRBJ1-1; D perhaps matches TRBD1 (6 bases). V lost 2 bases and J lost 13, with 14 bases in between. CDR3 length: 12 amino acids. From germline, CDR1 is MDHEN and CDR2 SYDVKM. CDR3 region: CASSLRGAQGFF. For the CDR3, the DNA is TGTGCCAGCAGTTTAAGGGGTGCACAGGGTTTCTTT.

The J gene is TRBJ2-5, the V gene TRBV4-1, with D perhaps matching TRBD1 (6 bases). V gave up 4 bases and J gave up 3 bases, with 15 bases separating them. Germline CDR1 and CDR2: MGHRA and YSYEKL. The CDR3 consists of 15 residues. The CDR3 DNA reads TGCGCCAGCAGCCCCAGGACAGTCCTTGAAGAGACCCAGTACTTC. It encodes CASSPRTVLEETQYF.

This chain joins TRBV4-1 and TRBJ2-1; D is perhaps TRBD2 (6 bases). Germline values: CDR1 MGHRA, CDR2 YSYEKL. V gave up 4 bases and J gave up 4 bases, with 20 bases separating them. There are 17 residues in the CDR3. This CDR3 is CASSRGGVAAFYNEQFF. CDR3 bases: TGCGCCAGCAGCCGTGGAGGGGTAGCGGCTTTTTACAATGAGCAGTTCTTC.

The chain has TRBV6-2 or TRBV6-3 and TRBJ2-5; D unresolved. CDR1 is MNHEY, CDR2 SVGEGT, per germline. This CDR3 is 12 amino acids long. V was clipped by 2 bases and J by 5 bases, with 6 bases between them. The CDR3 reads CASSYNGETQYF. The CDR3, as DNA: TGTGCCAGCAGTTACAACGGTGAGACCCAGTACTTC.

V and J are TRBV29-1 and TRBJ1-1; 11 bases agree with TRBD1. The CDR3 runs 14 residues. V gave up 1 base and J gave up 4 bases; unmatched junction bases: 2. Germline V gene lookup returns CDR1 SQVTM and CDR2 ANQGSEA. CDR3 amino acids: CSVEGTGGPTEAFF. The CDR3 DNA sequence: TGCAGCGTTGAAGGGACAGGGGGCCCCACTGAAGCTTTCTTT.

The V and J genes are TRBV24-1 and TRBJ2-6; D possibly corresponds to TRBD1 (5 bases). V was cut by 3 bases and J by 0 bases, with 11 bases left in between. CDR1 KGHDR and CDR2 SFDVKD come from the germline V gene. The CDR3 runs 17 residues. CDR3 loop: CATSDPDDSSGANVLTF. The CDR3 DNA is TGTGCCACCAGTGATCCGGACGACAGCTCTGGGGCCAACGTCCTGACTTTC.